This record looks at one TCR beta chain sequence and its context. The antigen remains unidentified. Compared with germline, one end of the junction differs, possibly owing to a read error. This specimen belongs to a study of blood T cells in healthy people across ages. A minimum of 6 micrograms of total RNA was extracted per sample. Through a sample-barcoded 5' primer and a J-beta primer mix, a second PCR was run for about 6 to 11 cycles. MiXCR, run by TCRdb on the 5' RACE reads, gives a single entry per CDR3 protein. This table holds roughly 720,000 distinct CDR3 sequences, 50% to 65% found once. Overall study results and limits: Older age coincided with a roughly linear decline in TCR beta diversity per million T cells.

Germline V gene sequence: CDR1 ENHRY, CDR2 SYGVKD. The CDR3 contains 13 residues. The J gene is TRBJ2-4, the V gene TRBV10-3; unclear D gene. The J call is in doubt because the DNA end fits TRBJ2-7 better. This sequence was found in an elderly man in good health. Sample: blood. The CDR3 spells CAISESASDEQYF. Here the CDR3 DNA reads TGTGCCATCAGTGAGTCGGCCTCCGACGAGCAGTACTTC.